This T cell receptor (beta chain) was observed in a study of OX40 agonist ivuxolimab in advanced cancers. This CDR3 spans 13 amino acids. Trimming removed 6 bases from V and 6 bases from J, with 15 bases in between. Germline CDR1 SEHNR, CDR2 FQNEAQ (reference sequence). Produced via immunoSEQ multiplex PCR; TCRdb's table is partial and in-frame only. The sample lists fewer than 50,000 clones, about 90% occurring once. This sequence was found in an adult with an advanced solid tumor such as melanoma, head and neck, liver or kidney cancer. This sequence joins TRBV7-9 and TRBJ2-7; tentative D call: TRBD2 (5 bases). The sample here was CD4+ or CD8+ T cells sorted from blood, taken in a trial of the OX40 agonist ivuxolimab. In nucleotides, the CDR3 is TGTGCCAGCAGACGTGGTCCCCGGGGCGAGCAGTACTTC. Residues: CASRRGPRGEQYF.